A single sample is the source of the 15 T cell receptor beta chains below, sequenced in a study of control samples from healthy donors and cancer patients. The assay was immunoSEQ multiplex PCR, and TCRdb's table has in-frame clones only and misses some. The sample includes 75,000 to 90,000 clones, about 89% of them seen just once. Sequenced input: PBMCs. The receptors were gathered from a woman between 50 and 59 years old with colorectal cancer.

This chain joins TRBV28 and TRBJ1-6, with TRBD1 matching over 9 bases. The V segment lost 5 bases and the J segment 9 bases; nucleotides outside the gene matches: 5. The germline gives CDR1 MDHEN, CDR2 SYDVKM. CDR3 size: 14 residues. The CDR3 DNA is TGTGCCAGCAGTCGGGACAGGGCGGGTTCACCCCTCCACTTT. This sequence encodes CASSRDRAGSPLHF.

This chain uses TRBV28 with TRBJ2-3; weak D call: TRBD2 (7 bases). Trimming cost V 3 bases and J 4 bases, with 14 bases left between them. Per germline, CDR1 MDHEN and CDR2 SYDVKM. CDR3 length: 15 residues. Here the CDR3 DNA reads TGTGCCAGCAGTTTGTCTTCGGGGGGCCCAGATACGCAGTATTTT. Amino acid sequence: CASSLSSGGPDTQYF.

This clone was seen only once. The V and J genes are TRBV4-1 and TRBJ1-1, with 8 positions matching TRBD1. The CDR3 is made up of 21 amino acids. The J segment lost 3 bases and the V segment lost 0 bases, leaving 21 bases of the junction unmatched. The germline gives CDR1 MGHRA, CDR2 YSYEKL. CDR3 sequence reads: CASSQDHPGGILMGLDTEAFF. The CDR3 DNA sequence: TGCGCCAGCAGCCAAGATCATCCAGGGGGCATACTTATGGGGTTGGACACTGAAGCTTTCTTT.

In its sample, this clone was seen once. The chain uses TRBV6-1 and TRBJ2-5; perhaps TRBD2 as D (6 bases). This CDR3 has 15 amino acids. Between the trimmed V and J ends, which lost 3 bases and 7 bases, there was a span of 18 bases. From germline, CDR1 is MNHNS and CDR2 SASEGT. CDR3 sequence: CASSEGFGSLGTQYF. CDR3 in DNA: TGTGCCAGCAGTGAGGGCTTCGGGAGCCTTGGGACCCAGTACTTC.

V is TRBV12-3 or TRBV12-4 and J is TRBJ2-5; weak D call: TRBD2 (6 bases). The CDR3 runs 13 residues. The ends were cut back, 7 bases at V and 5 bases at J, with 14 bases in the middle. CDR3 nucleotides: TGTGCCAGCACCCGGGACTCCGGCGAGACCCAGTACTTC. This codes for CASTRDSGETQYF.

The gene calls are TRBV4-3 and TRBJ1-6, with TRBD1 matching 10 bases. The trim removed 0 bases at V and 9 bases at J, leaving 5 bases unmatched. Germline assignment: CDR1 LGHNA and CDR2 YSLEER. This CDR3 is built from 16 residues. CDR3 sequence: CASSQEPGQGTSPLHF. CDR3 coding DNA: TGCGCCAGCAGCCAAGAACCGGGACAGGGGACTTCACCCCTCCACTTT.

This clone was found a few times. V is TRBV7-9 and J is TRBJ1-1; no clear D gene. The length of the CDR3 is 13 residues. Germline assignment: CDR1 SEHNR and CDR2 FQNEAQ (reference sequence). The V and J ends lost 3 bases and 6 bases respectively, with 11 bases between them. The DNA for the CDR3 is TGTGCCAGCAGCTTGGGAGGGATCCCTGAAGCTTTCTTT. Translation: CASSLGGIPEAFF.

V is TRBV18 and J is TRBJ1-1, with 8 positions matching TRBD1. Trimming cost V 2 bases and J 4 bases; bases outside gene matches: 12. The CDR3 covers 17 residues. In germline, CDR1 is KGHSH, CDR2 LQKENI. CDR3 DNA: TGTGCCAGCTCACCATACTTACTTGAAACAGGGGGCACTGAAGCTTTCTTT. This sequence encodes CASSPYLLETGGTEAFF.

This clone was counted between two and nine times. The V gene is TRBV5-6, the J gene TRBJ1-2; a weak D match, TRBD1 (6 bases). CDR1 is SGHDT and CDR2 is YYEEEE in the germline V gene. Trimming cost V 1 base and J 3 bases, with 10 bases left between them. The CDR3 extends over 14 amino acids. The CDR3 DNA reads as TGTGCCAGCAGCTTGCGGGCAGGGGACTATGGCTACACCTTC. It yields the protein CASSLRAGDYGYTF.

The genes are TRBV5-5 and TRBJ1-1, with 7 nucleotides matching TRBD1. V shed 7 bases, J shed 9 bases, and the junction held 9 bases outside the gene matches. Germline CDR1 is SGHKS and CDR2 is YYEKEE (reference sequence). CDR3 length: 12 amino acids. This CDR3 reads CASGTAGGKAFF. The DNA of the CDR3 is TGTGCCAGCGGGACAGCAGGGGGAAAAGCTTTCTTT.

The chain uses TRBV5-1 and TRBJ2-3, with 11 bases aligning to TRBD2. Germline values: CDR1 SGHRS, CDR2 YFSETQ. J lost 5 bases, V lost 2 bases, and 1 base had no gene match. The CDR3 has 14 residues. The DNA for the CDR3 is TGCGCCAGCAGCTTTAGCGGGGGGGGAGATACGCAGTATTTT. It yields the protein CASSFSGGGDTQYF.

The V call is TRBV7-2, the J call TRBJ2-2; D not resolved. Germline V gene data show CDR1 as SGHTA and CDR2 as FQGNSA. The CDR3 extends over 15 amino acids. Trimming shortened V by 0 bases and J by 1 base, and 6 bases separated the two germline ends. This CDR3 is CASSLAGRNTGELFF. CDR3 sequence (DNA): TGTGCCAGCAGCTTAGCTGGCAGGAACACCGGGGAGCTGTTTTTT. The full variable domain, in which reference TRBV7-2 and TRBJ2-2 provide the parts outside the CDR3, is GAGVSQSPSNKVTEKGKDVELRCDPISGHTALYWYRQSLGQGLEFLIYFQGNSAPDKSGLPSDRFSAERTGGSVSTLTIQRTQQEDSAVYLCASSLAGRNTGELFFGEGSRLTVL.

J is TRBJ1-5 and V is TRBV6-1; D unclear. The CDR3 runs to 14 residues. Germline V CDR1 and CDR2: MNHNS, SASEGT. V shed 3 bases and J shed 1 base, with 7 bases lying between them. This CDR3 is CASSDRKSNQPQHF. The CDR3 nucleotides are TGTGCCAGCAGTGACAGAAAGAGCAATCAGCCCCAGCATTTT.

V gene TRBV5-1 combines with J gene TRBJ2-1; 12 bases agree with TRBD2. The junction had 15 bases not matched to a gene; V was cut back by 4 bases and J by 4 bases. Germline-derived CDR1 and CDR2 are SGHRS and YFSETQ. This CDR3 has 19 residues. The DNA for the CDR3 is TGCGCCAGCAGCGCCCGACTAGCGGGGGCCATTGGGAAATACAATGAGCAGTTCTTC. It encodes CASSARLAGAIGKYNEQFF.

The V call is TRBV6-5, the J call TRBJ2-7; D is unresolved. The V end was cut by 4 bases, the J end by 0 bases, with 10 bases between. CDR3 size: 14 residues. The germline V gene has CDR1 MNHEY and CDR2 SVGAGI. This chain's CDR3 is CASSFRSSSYEQYV. CDR3 coding DNA: TGTGCCAGCAGTTTTCGGAGCAGCTCCTACGAGCAGTACGTC.